This is a list of T cell receptor beta chains from one sample in a study of T cell responses to AZD1222 COVID-19 vaccine. Clones were read by immunoSEQ multiplex PCR, and TCRdb kept only the in-frame ones, dropping some. The table records nearly 90,000 clones, approximately 88% of them present only once. The sequences come from peripheral blood, collected on day 0 of AZD1222 vaccination. These receptors all come from an adult in good health. Each CDR3 is given with its conserved first and last residue. D genes are given only for firm matches. A row's size may be missing; if present it is once, few, many or a size class.

D	size	V	length	J	DNA	CDR3
TRBD1	.	TRBV28	16	TRBJ2-1	TGTGCCAGCAGAAGCGAGACAGGGACCTTACACAATGAGCAGTTCTTC	CASRSETGTLHNEQFF
.	once	TRBV4-3	15	TRBJ2-2	TGCGCCAGCAGCCCGGTGGTGTATGGCACCGGGGAGCTGTTTTTT	CASSPVVYGTGELFF
TRBD2	few	TRBV4-2	18	TRBJ2-2	TGTGCCAGCAGCCAAGATAGGCGGCTAGCGGGAGACACCGGGGAGCTGTTTTTT	CASSQDRRLAGDTGELFF
.	.	TRBV7-2	15	TRBJ2-5	TGTGCCAGCAGCTTAGGTGGCGGGAACGGGGAGACCCAGTACTTC	CASSLGGGNGETQYF
.	.	TRBV5-1	15	TRBJ1-1	TGCGCCAGCAGCTTGGAGGGGCTTACGAACACTGAAGCTTTCTTT	CASSLEGLTNTEAFF
.	.	TRBV18	14	TRBJ1-1	TGTGCCAGCACGGGGGGTGCAGGGAACACTGAAGCTTTCTTT	CASTGGAGNTEAFF
.	.	TRBV3-1/TRBV3-2	14	TRBJ1-2	TGTGCCAGCAGCCAAGATTGGCAGGGCTATGGCTACACCTTC	CASSQDWQGYGYTF
TRBD1	few	TRBV4-1	15	TRBJ1-2	TGCGCCAGCAGTCCAACAGGGGGGACGGGCTATGGCTACACCTTC	CASSPTGGTGYGYTF
.	.	TRBV7-2	13	TRBJ1-2	TGTGCCAGCAGCCCTCAAGCGGGGGGCGGCTACACCTTC	CASSPQAGGGYTF
TRBD1	.	TRBV5-1	14	TRBJ1-1	TGCGCCAGCAGCTCGGGACAGATGAACACTGAAGCTTTCTTT	CASSSGQMNTEAFF
.	.	TRBV19	15	TRBJ2-1	TGTGCCAGTAGTACGAACCGCCTCCCCTACAATGAGCAGTTCTTC	CASSTNRLPYNEQFF
.	few	TRBV28	14	TRBJ1-1	TGTGCCAGCAGTTTCAACCCCCCGAAGACTGAAGCTTTCTTT	CASSFNPPKTEAFF
.	.	TRBV4-3	14	TRBJ1-2	TGCGCCAGCAGCCAGCAAACAGGTGACTATGGCTACACCTTC	CASSQQTGDYGYTF
TRBD1	.	TRBV9	16	TRBJ2-1	TGTGCCAGCAGCGTTAGACAGGGGCTAACCTACAATGAGCAGTTCTTC	CASSVRQGLTYNEQFF
.	once	TRBV20-1	14	TRBJ2-6	TGCAGTGCTAGTGAGGGCTCTGGGGCCAACGTCCTGACTTTC	CSASEGSGANVLTF
.	.	TRBV6-1	17	TRBJ1-3	TGTGCCAGCAGTGCGCCAGGGAGGGGCGGTTATGGAAACACCATATATTTT	CASSAPGRGGYGNTIYF
.	.	TRBV7-2	14	TRBJ1-5	TGTGCCAGCAGCTTGACAGGAACGAATCAGCCCCAGCATTTT	CASSLTGTNQPQHF
.	few	TRBV18	12	TRBJ2-2	TGTGCCAGCTCAAATTTCCCCGGGGAGCTGTTTTTT	CASSNFPGELFF
.	once	TRBV5-1	15	TRBJ1-6	TGCGCCAGCAGCTTGGTACCAGGCTATAATTCACCCCTCCACTTT	CASSLVPGYNSPLHF
.	.	TRBV19	14	TRBJ1-4	TGTGCCAGTAGCCTCCGGGAAACTAATGAAAAACTGTTTTTT	CASSLRETNEKLFF
TRBD1	.	TRBV30	15	TRBJ1-3	TGTGCCTGGAGTCCTGACAGGGGCGCTGGAAACACCATATATTTT	CAWSPDRGAGNTIYF
.	.	TRBV4-1	15	TRBJ2-7	TGCGCCAGCAGCCAAGACCATCGAGGGTGGCTCGAGCAGTACTTC	CASSQDHRGWLEQYF
TRBD1	.	TRBV7-2	13	TRBJ1-1	TGTGCCAGCAGCAGACAGGGCGGGACTGAAGCTTTCTTT	CASSRQGGTEAFF
.	.	TRBV29-1	15	TRBJ2-5	TGCAGCGTCAACACCTACGTGGGGTACCAAGAGACCCAGTACTTC	CSVNTYVGYQETQYF
.	.	TRBV7-9	15	TRBJ2-3	TGTGCCAGCAGCTTCGACGAGGGCGTCACAGATACGCAGTATTTT	CASSFDEGVTDTQYF
TRBD1	.	TRBV15	16	TRBJ2-5	TGTGCCACCAGCAGAGATCGGGACAGGGCACAAGAGACCCAGTACTTC	CATSRDRDRAQETQYF
.	.	TRBV7-6	15	TRBJ2-5	TGTGCCAGCAGCTTAAGTGGAGTAGCGAAAGAGACCCAGTACTTC	CASSLSGVAKETQYF
TRBD1	.	TRBV7-2	14	TRBJ1-4	TGTGCCAGCAGCTTAGTGACAGGGAGTGAAAAACTGTTTTTT	CASSLVTGSEKLFF
.	.	TRBV27	13	TRBJ1-1	TGTGCCAGCAGAAGGGGGTCGGCGACTGAAGCTTTCTTT	CASRRGSATEAFF
.	.	TRBV6-2/TRBV6-3	14	TRBJ2-7	TGTGCCAGCAGCCATGGGAGCCAGGGCTACGAGCAGTACTTC	CASSHGSQGYEQYF
.	.	TRBV30	12	TRBJ2-3	TGTGCCTGGAGTGTACTAGCAGATACGCAGTATTTT	CAWSVLADTQYF
.	.	TRBV4-3	13	TRBJ1-4	TGCGCCAGCAGCCATAATACTAATGAAAAACTGTTTTTT	CASSHNTNEKLFF
.	.	TRBV5-4	16	TRBJ1-1	TGTGCCAGCAGCTTGGGGAACGAGGGGAGGAACACTGAAGCTTTCTTT	CASSLGNEGRNTEAFF
TRBD1	.	TRBV18	16	TRBJ2-7	TGTGCCAGCTCACCTGTGGACAGGGTTAGGGTCTACGAGCAGTACTTC	CASSPVDRVRVYEQYF
.	.	TRBV28	17	TRBJ2-6	TGTGCCAGCATCTCCAAGGGACGGGACTCTGGGGCCAACGTCCTGACTTTC	CASISKGRDSGANVLTF
.	.	TRBV5-5	17	TRBJ1-4	TGTGCCAGCAGCCGAAGTGGAGGAGCTTCAACTAATGAAAAACTGTTTTTT	CASSRSGGASTNEKLFF
TRBD1	once	TRBV5-8	19	TRBJ1-4	TGTGCCAGCAGCTTGGACAGGGGAGGGGCCGATGCAACTAATGAAAAACTGTTTTTT	CASSLDRGGADATNEKLFF
TRBD1	.	TRBV6-2/TRBV6-3	16	TRBJ2-7	TGTGCCAGCAGCCGGGACAGGGGGATACATTACTACGAGCAGTACTTC	CASSRDRGIHYYEQYF
.	.	TRBV12-3/TRBV12-4	12	TRBJ2-1	TGTGCCAGCAGTTTTTTGCCTAATGAGCAGTTCTTC	CASSFLPNEQFF
TRBD1	.	TRBV15	17	TRBJ1-3	TGTGCCACCAGCAGAGCCTCGTCACAGGGGGCTGGAAACACCATATATTTT	CATSRASSQGAGNTIYF